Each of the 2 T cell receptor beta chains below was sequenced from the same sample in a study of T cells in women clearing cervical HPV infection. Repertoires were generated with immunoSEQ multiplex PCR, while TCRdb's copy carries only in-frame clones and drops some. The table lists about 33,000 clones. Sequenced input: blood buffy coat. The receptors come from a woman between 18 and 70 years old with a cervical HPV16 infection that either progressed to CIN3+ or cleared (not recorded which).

CDR3 amino acids: CATRGAGGYEQYF. The sequenced CDR3 bases are TGTGCCACCAGGGGGGCGGGGGGCTACGAG. The V gene is TRBV2, the J gene TRBJ2-7; TRBD2 might be the D (8 bases). The read comes to an end 3 residues before the CDR3 does, leaving the germline J gene to fill in the end. V was clipped by 10 bases and J by 3 bases, with 16 bases between them. From germline, CDR1 is SNHLY and CDR2 FYNNEI. The CDR3 has 13 residues.

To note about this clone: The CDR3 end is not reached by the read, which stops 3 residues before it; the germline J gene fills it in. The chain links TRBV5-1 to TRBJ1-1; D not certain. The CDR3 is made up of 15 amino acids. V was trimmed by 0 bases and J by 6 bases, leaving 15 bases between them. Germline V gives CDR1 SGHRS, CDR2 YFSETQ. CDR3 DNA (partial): TGCGCCAGCAGCTTGGCCGCAGGCTATATATCTGAA. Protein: CASSLAAGYISE. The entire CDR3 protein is CASSLAAGYISEAFF.